This passage covers 2 T cell receptor beta chains from one sample sequenced in a study of blood T cell repertoires in COVID-19. Clones were sequenced by immunoSEQ multiplex PCR, and TCRdb holds only the in-frame ones, with some missing. The sample consists of over 300,000 clones, 87% of them appearing once. Sequences were obtained from PBMCs or T cells enriched from blood (not recorded which). The receptors come from a woman aged 25-40 years who had recovered from COVID-19.

The V gene is TRBV6-5, the J gene TRBJ2-7, with D perhaps matching TRBD1 (6 bases). The CDR3 runs 13 residues. Trimming cost V 6 bases and J 5 bases, with 14 bases left between them. Germline CDR1 and CDR2: MNHEY and SVGAGI. CDR3 coding DNA: TGTGCCAGCAGGGTCGCTCAGGGGCACGAGCAGTACTTC. It is translated as CASRVAQGHEQYF.

This sequence joins TRBV6-5 and TRBJ1-1; a possible D gene is TRBD1 (5 bases). V lost 2 bases and J lost 10, with 11 bases in between. Germline V gives CDR1 MNHEY, CDR2 SVGAGI. There are 12 residues in the CDR3. CDR3 in amino acids: CASSYRGIGAFF. The CDR3 region has the DNA TGTGCCAGCAGTTACAGGGGCATAGGAGCTTTCTTT.